Below, one T cell receptor (beta chain) is given with its context. This record comes from a study of T cell changes during pregnancy in multiple sclerosis. Using immunoSEQ multiplex PCR, the repertoire was profiled, and TCRdb retains in-frame clones only, with some absent. There are some 87,000 clones in the sample; approximately 92% occur only once, and over 2% lies in the top ten. The ends lost 4 bases at V and 1 base at J; junction bases unmatched: 5. This CDR3 is built from 15 residues. Looked up from germline, CDR1 is LNHDA and CDR2 is SQIVND (reference sequence). The rearrangement links TRBV19 to TRBJ1-1; 8 bases line up with TRBD1. The sequencing used peripheral blood, collected in the first trimester of pregnancy. The clonotype comes from a female donor with multiple sclerosis, enrolled in a pregnancy study. CDR3 sequence reads: CASSTGTGRNTEAFF. The CDR3 coding sequence is TGTGCCAGTAGTACCGGGACAGGTCGGAACACTGAAGCTTTCTTT.